The following is a T cell receptor (beta chain) sequence with its context. The sample comes from a study of T cell repertoires in cytomegalovirus infection. A single record per CDR3 protein comes from TCRdb applying MiXCR to the reads. The top ten hold 18% of the sample, which has approximately 140,000 distinct CDR3 sequences, under 8% seen once. The CDR3 contains 12 residues. V was trimmed by 2 bases and J by 4 bases, leaving 8 bases between them. Germline V gives CDR1 SQVTM, CDR2 ANQGSEA. The sequenced sample was PBMCs. The source is a human donor in good health (CMV status not recorded). Some clones in this sample may be carry-over from other donors' samples. The chain combines TRBV29-1 with TRBJ1-2; D might be TRBD1 (6 bases). CDR3 protein: CSVERGFYGYTF. As DNA, the CDR3 is TGCAGCGTTGAAAGGGGGTTCTATGGCTACACCTTC. The full variable domain, rest sourced from reference TRBV29-1 and TRBJ1-2, is SAVISQKPSRDICQRGTSLTIQCQVDSQVTMMFWYRQQPGQSLTLIATANQGSEATYESGFVIDKFPISRPNLTFSTLTVSNMSPEDSSIYLCSVERGFYGYTFGSGTRLTVV.